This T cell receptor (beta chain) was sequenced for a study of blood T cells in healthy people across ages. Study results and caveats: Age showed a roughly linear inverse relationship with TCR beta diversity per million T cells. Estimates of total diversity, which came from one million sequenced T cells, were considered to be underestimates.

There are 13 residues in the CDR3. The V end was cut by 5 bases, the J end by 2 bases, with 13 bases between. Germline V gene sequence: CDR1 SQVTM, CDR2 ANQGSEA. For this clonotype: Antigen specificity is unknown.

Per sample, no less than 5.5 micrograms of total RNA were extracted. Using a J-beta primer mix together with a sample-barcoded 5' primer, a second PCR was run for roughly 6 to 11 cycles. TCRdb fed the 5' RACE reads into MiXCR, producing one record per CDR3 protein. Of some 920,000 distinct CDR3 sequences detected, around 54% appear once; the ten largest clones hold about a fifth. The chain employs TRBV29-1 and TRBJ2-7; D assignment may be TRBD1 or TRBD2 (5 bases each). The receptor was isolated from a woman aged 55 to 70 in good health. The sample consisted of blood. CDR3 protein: CSVLGDGPYEQYF. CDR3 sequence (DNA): TGCAGCGTTCTTGGGGACGGACCCTACGAGCAGTACTTC.